Sequencing of this TCR beta chain was carried out in a study of blood T cell repertoires in COVID-19. TCRdb's copy holds only in-frame clones and misses some; the assay was immunoSEQ multiplex PCR. The sample consists of a few hundred thousand clones, 80% to 90% of them appearing once. The age range of participants was about 18 to 89 years, with residence in about two dozen US areas. Symptom resolution, clearance, or two negative PCRs marked the recovered donors of Cohort 3. Material for sequencing was PBMCs or T cells enriched from blood (not recorded which). The TCR originated in a woman aged 18-29 years who had recovered from COVID-19.

Written as DNA, the CDR3 is TGTGCCAGCTCACCACCATCCCAGGCCCATTCACCCCTCCACTTT. Its protein is CASSPPSQAHSPLHF. The rearrangement joins TRBV18 to TRBJ1-6; no firm D call. The CDR3 has 15 residues. The germline gives CDR1 KGHSH, CDR2 LQKENI. Between the trimmed V and J ends, which lost 0 bases and 8 bases, there was a span of 11 bases.